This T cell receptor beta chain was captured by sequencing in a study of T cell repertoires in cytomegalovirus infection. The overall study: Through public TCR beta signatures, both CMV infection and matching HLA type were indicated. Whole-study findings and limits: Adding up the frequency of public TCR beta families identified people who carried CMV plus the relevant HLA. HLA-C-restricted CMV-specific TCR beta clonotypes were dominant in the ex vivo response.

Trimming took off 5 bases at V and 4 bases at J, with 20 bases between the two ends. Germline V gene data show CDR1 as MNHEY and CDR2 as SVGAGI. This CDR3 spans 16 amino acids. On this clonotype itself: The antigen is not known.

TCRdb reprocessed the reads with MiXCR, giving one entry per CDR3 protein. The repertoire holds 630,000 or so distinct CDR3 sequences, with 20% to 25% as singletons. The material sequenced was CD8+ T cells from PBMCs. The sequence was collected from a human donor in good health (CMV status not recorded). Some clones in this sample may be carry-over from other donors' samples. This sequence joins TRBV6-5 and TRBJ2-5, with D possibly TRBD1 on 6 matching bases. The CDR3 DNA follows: TGTGCCAGCAGTGGATCCCTCACAGGGTGGATAGAGACCCAGTACTTC. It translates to CASSGSLTGWIETQYF.